This T cell receptor beta chain was found in a study of patients and donors after allogeneic stem cell transplantation. TCRdb reprocessed the RT-PCR reads via MiXCR and lists one record per CDR3 protein. The sample lists some 960,000 distinct CDR3 sequences, roughly 18% occurring once. The germline V gene has CDR1 SGHAT and CDR2 FQDESV (reference sequence). The CDR3 length is 15 residues. V dropped 2 bases and J dropped 0 bases, with 8 bases sitting between them. The rearrangement joins TRBV11-1 to TRBJ1-3; no reliable D call. What was sequenced was blood, either unsorted or a sorted T cell fraction (not recorded which). The sequence was obtained from a human donor who was either an allogeneic HSCT recipient or a stem cell or donor lymphocyte infusion donor (not recorded which). It is not recorded whose cells these are; they may come from a transplant donor. The CDR3 DNA sequence: TGTGCCAGCAGCTTATTATCGACCTCTGGAAACACCATATATTTT. Encoded protein: CASSLLSTSGNTIYF.